The 2 T cell receptor beta chains listed next were all sequenced from one sample in a study of blood T cells in healthy people across ages. Next came a second PCR, run for about 6 to 12 cycles, which used a sample-barcoded 5' primer along with a J-beta primer mix. TCRdb recomputed calls from the 5' RACE reads with MiXCR, one row per CDR3 protein. The sample holds about 1 million distinct CDR3 sequences; 40% to 50% are singletons and the top ten take 18%. The sample taken for sequencing was blood. These receptors came from a woman between 55 and 75 years old in good health.

The chain uses TRBV4-1 and TRBJ1-4; D gene unclear. This CDR3 has 14 residues. V was cut by 2 bases and J by 7 bases, with 11 bases left in between. CDR1 MGHRA and CDR2 YSYEKL come from the germline V gene. CDR3 sequence: CASSQNRVGEKLFF. DNA for the CDR3: TGCGCCAGCAGCCAAAACCGGGTCGGTGAAAAACTGTTTTTT.

This clonotype was seen only a few times. The chain recombines TRBV6-5 with TRBJ2-1; 7 bases align to TRBD2. CDR1 is MNHEY and CDR2 is SVGAGI in the germline V gene. The CDR3 spans 17 residues. J lost 0 bases, V lost 5 bases, and 10 bases had no gene match. The CDR3 protein is CASSNHPGLISYNEQFF. Here the CDR3 DNA reads TGTGCCAGCAGTAACCACCCGGGACTAATCTCCTACAATGAGCAGTTCTTC.